The 7 T cell receptor beta chains given below trace back to one sample, sequenced in a study of CD8+ T cells in alopecia areata. Treatment of the sample: oral pan-JAK inhibitor, 5-10 mg twice daily. The sequencing template was cDNA reverse transcribed from extracted RNA. Sequenced by immunoSEQ multiplex PCR; TCRdb stores in-frame clones only, minus some. The sample lists about 190,000 clones; more than 55% were seen once. The sequencing here drew on CD4+ T cells sorted from blood, taken at approximately week 49, from a patient treated with tofacitinib. These receptors all stem from a human donor with alopecia areata.

This clone was found a few times. The same CDR3 is also encoded by other DNA sequences in this sample. The chain is built from TRBV29-1 and TRBJ2-5; no firm D call. Germline V gives CDR1 SQVTM, CDR2 ANQGSEA. The CDR3 is made up of 11 amino acids. Trimming took 4 bases from V and 4 from J, leaving 7 bases between them. The CDR3 coding sequence is TGCAGCGTTGGGGTAGGAGAGACCCAGTACTTC. Protein sequence: CSVGVGETQYF.

The chain couples TRBV29-1 to TRBJ1-1; possibly TRBD1 for D (5 bases). Trimming shortened V by 7 bases and J by 11 bases, and 17 bases separated the two germline ends. The CDR3 extends over 11 amino acids. The germline CDR1 and CDR2 sequences are SQVTM and ANQGSEA. The CDR3, as DNA: TGCAGCGGATCTTTCGACAGTGAGGCTTTCTTT. Amino acids: CSGSFDSEAFF. Using reference TRBV29-1 and TRBJ1-1 for the parts outside the CDR3, the full variable domain is SAVISQKPSRDICQRGTSLTIQCQVDSQVTMMFWYRQQPGQSLTLIATANQGSEATYESGFVIDKFPISRPNLTFSTLTVSNMSPEDSSIYLCSGSFDSEAFFGQGTRLTVV.

The genes are TRBV7-2 and TRBJ2-6; D assignment may be TRBD1 or TRBD2 (5 bases each). Trimming removed 5 bases from V and 3 bases from J, with 17 bases in between. This CDR3 contains 17 residues. The germline V gene encodes CDR1 SGHTA and CDR2 FQGNSA. This chain's CDR3 is CASSTQGTRVGANVLTF. The DNA of the CDR3 is TGTGCCAGCAGCACCCAAGGGACCCGAGTTGGGGCCAACGTCCTGACTTTC.

The rearrangement links TRBV5-1 to TRBJ1-1; D gene ambiguous. CDR3 size: 18 residues. CDR1 is SGHRS, CDR2 YFSETQ, per germline. Trimming took 4 bases from V and 0 from J, leaving 22 bases between them. The CDR3 is CASSPSRAGLTVNTEAFF. The CDR3 DNA sequence: TGCGCCAGCAGCCCCTCGAGAGCCGGGTTGACCGTGAACACTGAAGCTTTCTTT.

The table lists this clone with a few counts. V usage is TRBV29-1 and J usage is TRBJ2-2, with D unresolved. V lost 2 bases to trimming and J lost 6 bases, with 10 bases between them. The CDR3 has 13 residues. CDR1 and CDR2 from the germline V gene are SQVTM and ANQGSEA. CDR3 DNA sequence: TGCAGCGTTGAATTAAGGGTCTCCGGGGAGCTGTTTTTT. As protein: CSVELRVSGELFF.

The chain joins TRBV15 to TRBJ2-1; D unclear. The V end was cut by 5 bases, the J end by 5 bases, with 4 bases between. The CDR3 has 11 amino acids. The germline V gene has CDR1 LNHNV and CDR2 YYDKDF (reference sequence). The CDR3 DNA reads TGTGCCACCAGCCCAGACAATGAGCAGTTCTTC. Amino acid sequence: CATSPDNEQFF.

This chain's CDR3 is CASRPGQVSYEQYF. CDR3 DNA: TGTGCCAGCAGACCGGGACAGGTATCCTACGAGCAGTACTTC. V gene TRBV27 combines with J gene TRBJ2-7, with 8 nucleotides matching TRBD1. This CDR3 has 14 amino acids. Trimming removed 6 bases from V and 1 base from J; junction bases left unmatched: 5. Germline V gene sequence: CDR1 MNHEY, CDR2 SMNVEV (reference sequence).